The clone carrying this T cell receptor beta chain was detected many times. The antigen is unknown. This sample was taken from a study of CD8 T cells in ankylosing spondylitis. Study-wide findings and caveats: Seemingly characteristic of ankylosing spondylitis blood was a TCR beta motif consisting of eight highly homologous variants.

Trimming took off 3 bases at V and 1 base at J, with 6 bases between the two ends. The CDR3 is made up of 13 amino acids. TCRdb called the 5' RACE reads again in MiXCR, with one record for every CDR3 protein. The table records a few hundred thousand distinct CDR3 sequences, about 18% of them present only once. The receptor comes from a male donor with ankylosing spondylitis. The rearrangement joins TRBV12-3 or TRBV12-4 to TRBJ1-1, with no clear D. Source material: blood, either unsorted or a sorted T cell fraction (not recorded which). In DNA form, the CDR3 reads TGTGCCAGCAGTTTTCGGGCGAACACTGAAGCTTTCTTT. Its translation: CASSFRANTEAFF.